The T cell receptor (beta chain) under discussion was sequenced for a study of regulatory T cells in long-lasting Graves disease. This sample's time point: newly diagnosed GD, antithyroid drugs for less than 3 months. Following extraction of RNA from PBMCs, that RNA was used to make the TCR library. Arm-PCR with iRepertoire HTBI primers amplified the CDR3 regions for these TCR beta libraries. TCRdb called the multiplex PCR reads again in MiXCR, with one record for every CDR3 protein. The table lists under 450,000 distinct CDR3 sequences, around 15% of them singletons. Germline assignment: CDR1 MDHEN and CDR2 SYDVKM. Trimming removed 3 bases from V and 5 bases from J, with 4 bases in between. The CDR3 loop spans 11 amino acids. This clonotype was seen a handful of times. These same data were also listed under a study on T cells in Graves' hyperthyroidism and ophthalmopathy. This second study notes: For ophthalmopathy, model prediction preceded onset by a median approximately 6 months.

The gene calls are TRBV28 and TRBJ1-1; D unclear. The starting material was peripheral blood mononuclear cells (PBMCs), obtained at new diagnosis, from a patient treated with antithyroid drugs. The sequence derives from a woman between 18 and 29 years old with Graves disease. The CDR3 loop reads CASSLETEAFF. The CDR3 DNA is TGTGCCAGCAGTTTGGAGACTGAAGCTTTCTTT. The entire variable domain, with the rest obtained from reference TRBV28 and TRBJ1-1, is as follows: DVKVTQSSRYLVKRTGEKVFLECVQDMDHENMFWYRQDPGLGLRLIYFSYDVKMKEKGDIPEGYSVSREKKERFSLILESASTNQTSMYLCASSLETEAFFGQGTRLTVV.